These 20 T cell receptor beta chains share one sample of origin, sequenced in a study of blood T cell repertoires in COVID-19. The data were produced by immunoSEQ multiplex PCR, yet TCRdb's version contains in-frame clones alone and is incomplete. The data contain 200,000 to 300,000 clones, around 89% of them singletons. Sample: PBMCs or T cells enriched from blood (not recorded which). The origin of the receptors is a woman in her twenties or thirties who had recovered from COVID-19.

V usage is TRBV19 and J usage is TRBJ1-1; TRBD1 agrees at 7 bases. V trimming: 5 bases; J trimming: 7 bases; junction bases outside the gene matches: 13. This CDR3 region has 15 residues. In germline, CDR1 is LNHDA, CDR2 SQIVND (reference sequence). DNA of the CDR3: TGTGCCAGTAGTCCACAAAGGGACAGTTGGGGTGAAGCTTTCTTT. It specifies CASSPQRDSWGEAFF.

V is TRBV24-1 and J is TRBJ2-3; TRBD2 aligns across 7 bases. Germline CDR1 KGHDR, CDR2 SFDVKD. V shed 0 bases and J 7 bases; nucleotides not matched to a gene: 3. CDR3 length: 14 amino acids. CDR3: CATSDLTAGNTQYF. The CDR3 bases are TGTGCCACCAGTGATTTGACAGCGGGAAATACGCAGTATTTT.

This CDR3 is CASSLDSTNYGYTF. DNA for the CDR3: TGTGCCAGCAGCTTGGACAGTACTAACTATGGCTACACCTTC. The chain uses TRBV7-3 and TRBJ1-2; tentatively, D is TRBD1 (6 bases). The CDR3 is made up of 14 amino acids. Germline V gene sequence: CDR1 SGHTA, CDR2 FQGTGA. Trimming cost V 3 bases and J 0 bases, with 8 bases left between them.

The chain employs TRBV19 and TRBJ2-1; 10 bases are a match to TRBD1. V trimming: 6 bases; J trimming: 1 base; junction bases outside the gene matches: 6. This CDR3 region has 16 residues. From germline, CDR1 is LNHDA and CDR2 SQIVND (reference sequence). CDR3 in DNA: TGTGCCAGTAGCCACATGGGACAGGGGTCCTACAATGAGCAGTTCTTC. This sequence encodes CASSHMGQGSYNEQFF.

This clone was seen more than once but under ten times. V usage is TRBV4-1 and J usage is TRBJ2-7; TRBD2 is a possible D gene (6 bases). CDR3 length: 15 amino acids. Trimming removed 0 bases from V and 1 base from J, with 10 bases in between. From germline, CDR1 is MGHRA and CDR2 YSYEKL. The CDR3 here is CASSQDSGLSYEQYF. CDR3 coding DNA: TGCGCCAGCAGCCAAGACAGCGGGTTGTCCTACGAGCAGTACTTC.

The chain couples TRBV28 to TRBJ2-7; 7 bases are shared with TRBD1. CDR3 length: 14 residues. V lost 2 bases, J lost 3 bases, and 4 bases stayed unmatched. CDR1 MDHEN and CDR2 SYDVKM come from the germline V gene. The CDR3 nucleotides read TGTGCCAGCAGTTTACCCGCAGGGGGCTACGAGCAGTACTTC. Its protein product is CASSLPAGGYEQYF.

The chain uses TRBV28 and TRBJ1-5; D not resolved. Trimming shortened V by 8 bases and J by 4 bases, and 15 bases separated the two germline ends. The CDR3 is 14 amino acids. Looked up from germline, CDR1 is MDHEN and CDR2 is SYDVKM. CDR3: CASERLGKNQPQHF. As DNA, the CDR3 is TGTGCCAGCGAGCGCCTCGGGAAGAATCAGCCCCAGCATTTT.

The J gene is TRBJ1-2, the V gene TRBV7-9; D is ambiguous. Trimming shortened V by 0 bases and J by 4 bases, and 15 bases separated the two germline ends. Germline-derived CDR1 and CDR2 are SEHNR and FQNEAQ (reference sequence). This CDR3 has 16 amino acids. The CDR3 reads CASSLALTEDFYGYTF. The DNA for the CDR3 is TGTGCCAGCAGCTTAGCGCTGACGGAGGACTTCTATGGCTACACCTTC.

V is TRBV18 and J is TRBJ1-4; perhaps TRBD1 as D (6 bases). V gave up 3 bases and J gave up 8 bases, with 13 bases separating them. This CDR3 is 14 amino acids long. Germline-derived CDR1 and CDR2 are KGHSH and LQKENI. The CDR3 region has the DNA TGTGCCAGCTCACCTAGGGAAACAGGGGAAAAACTGTTTTTT. It translates to CASSPRETGEKLFF.

In DNA, the CDR3 is TGCGCCAGCAGCCAAGATTGGCGGATGAACACTGAAGCTTTCTTT. It is translated as CASSQDWRMNTEAFF. The chain recombines TRBV4-1 with TRBJ1-1, with D uncertain. V dropped 0 bases and J dropped 0 bases, with 8 bases sitting between them. Germline V gene data show CDR1 as MGHRA and CDR2 as YSYEKL. The CDR3 runs 15 residues.

This chain uses TRBV5-6 with TRBJ2-7, with TRBD2 matching 13 bases. From germline, CDR1 is SGHDT and CDR2 YYEEEE. CDR3 size: 14 residues. Trimming at V came to 5 bases and at J to 6 bases, leaving 5 bases not matched to a gene. CDR3 loop: CASSRTSGRREQYF. The CDR3 coding sequence is TGTGCCAGCAGTAGGACTAGCGGGAGACGCGAGCAGTACTTC.

The genes are TRBV7-2 and TRBJ1-2; TRBD1 is a possible D gene (5 bases). CDR1 is SGHTA, CDR2 FQGNSA, per germline. The CDR3 sequence is 15 residues long. Trimming stripped 1 base from V and 9 bases from J, with 18 bases between. In DNA, the CDR3 is TGTGCCAGCAGCTTAGAGGACACCAACCTGGGGAGCTACACCTTC. This translates into CASSLEDTNLGSYTF.

The rearrangement links TRBV28 to TRBJ1-2, with D unresolved. Trimming shortened V by 1 base and J by 2 bases, and 8 bases separated the two germline ends. Germline values: CDR1 MDHEN, CDR2 SYDVKM. CDR3 length: 14 amino acids. The CDR3 reads CASSLLPVNYGYTF. CDR3 nucleotides: TGTGCCAGCAGTTTATTGCCAGTGAACTATGGCTACACCTTC.

V gene TRBV6-2 or TRBV6-3 combines with J gene TRBJ2-7, with 7 bases identical to TRBD2. The CDR3 totals 15 residues. Trimming cost V 0 bases and J 2 bases; bases outside gene matches: 4. Per germline, CDR1 MNHEY and CDR2 SVGEGT. Written as DNA, the CDR3 is TGTGCCAGCAGTTACTCGCCTAGCGGAACCTACGAGCAGTACTTC. It yields the protein CASSYSPSGTYEQYF.

This clone was seen just once. The gene calls are TRBV9 and TRBJ2-1, with TRBD1 matching over 7 bases. V shed 3 bases and J 2 bases; nucleotides not matched to a gene: 8. The germline gives CDR1 SGDLS, CDR2 YYNGEE. This CDR3 has 16 residues. The CDR3 DNA reads as TGTGCCAGCAGCGCGTACAGGGGTAGCGCCTACAATGAGCAGTTCTTC. Residues: CASSAYRGSAYNEQFF.

This clone has just one count. This sequence joins TRBV7-9 and TRBJ1-1; weak D call: TRBD1 (5 bases). Trimming cost V 10 bases and J 3 bases, with 12 bases left between them. This CDR3 has 12 amino acids. Looked up from germline, CDR1 is SEHNR and CDR2 is FQNEAQ (reference sequence). CDR3 nucleotides: TGTGCCACCTATGGGGGGTACACTGAAGCTTTCTTT. Its protein is CATYGGYTEAFF.

This sequence joins TRBV4-3 and TRBJ1-1; D is uncertain. Trimming removed 1 base from V and 3 bases from J, with 12 bases in between. Germline V lookup: CDR1 LGHNA, CDR2 YSLEER. The CDR3 length is 15 residues. This chain's CDR3 is CASSQATGVYTEAFF. The CDR3 DNA reads as TGCGCCAGCAGCCAAGCTACCGGGGTTTACACTGAAGCTTTCTTT.

The rearrangement links TRBV28 to TRBJ1-5; TRBD1 is a possible D gene (6 bases). The CDR3 loop spans 17 amino acids. Germline values: CDR1 MDHEN, CDR2 SYDVKM. The ends were cut back, 4 bases at V and 2 bases at J, with 18 bases in the middle. CDR3: CASSSNSTGLGNQPQHF. DNA for the CDR3: TGTGCCAGCAGTTCGAACTCCACAGGGTTGGGCAATCAGCCCCAGCATTTT.

This clone was seen a handful of times. The chain links TRBV7-2 to TRBJ1-2, with D possibly being TRBD1 (6 bases). The V and J ends lost 6 bases and 8 bases respectively, with 22 bases between them. CDR1 and CDR2 (germline): SGHTA, FQGNSA. The CDR3 is 15 residues long. CDR3 in amino acids: CASSPMVGQLFGYTF. The CDR3 DNA reads as TGTGCCAGCAGTCCAATGGTGGGACAACTATTCGGCTACACCTTC.

This chain joins TRBV5-6 and TRBJ2-7; 8 bases align to TRBD2. The CDR3 is made up of 16 amino acids. CDR1 and CDR2 from the germline V gene are SGHDT and YYEEEE. V gave up 3 bases and J gave up 3 bases; unmatched junction bases: 11. This chain's CDR3 is CASSWGLIAGGYEQYF. In DNA form, the CDR3 reads TGTGCCAGCAGCTGGGGGCTGATCGCGGGAGGCTACGAGCAGTACTTC.